This TCR beta chain was identified in a study of T cell repertoires and HLA-DP antigens. The wider study: Versus self, one alloantigen differed at one groove amino acid, the other at roughly eleven. Study-wide findings and caveats: Previously undetected clones averaged approximately 34% and 48% against the two alleles respectively.

This clone is a singleton in its sample. Using immunoSEQ multiplex PCR, the repertoire was profiled, and TCRdb retains in-frame clones only, with some absent. The sample records 3,500 to 4,000 clones, 76% being singletons. The CDR3 totals 15 residues. The V gene end was trimmed by 6 bases and the J gene end by 4 bases; junction bases not matched to a gene: 10. Germline V CDR1 and CDR2: WNHNN, SYGVQD (reference sequence). HeLa cells expressing allogeneic DPB1 restimulated the approximately 15-day-expanded CD4+ cells for under 25 h. Retrovirally transduced HeLa cells with HLA-DPA1/DPB1, HLA-DM, invariant chain and CD80 served as stimulators.

The chain combines TRBV10-1 with TRBJ2-3; TRBD2 matches at 7 bases. The specimen was CD137- CD4+ T cells from cultured PBMCs. This receptor was taken from a woman aged 18 to 35 in good health and CMV-seronegative. The CDR3 here is CASSGRGDQADTQYF. CDR3 coding DNA: TGCGCCAGCAGCGGCCGGGGGGACCAAGCAGATACGCAGTATTTT.